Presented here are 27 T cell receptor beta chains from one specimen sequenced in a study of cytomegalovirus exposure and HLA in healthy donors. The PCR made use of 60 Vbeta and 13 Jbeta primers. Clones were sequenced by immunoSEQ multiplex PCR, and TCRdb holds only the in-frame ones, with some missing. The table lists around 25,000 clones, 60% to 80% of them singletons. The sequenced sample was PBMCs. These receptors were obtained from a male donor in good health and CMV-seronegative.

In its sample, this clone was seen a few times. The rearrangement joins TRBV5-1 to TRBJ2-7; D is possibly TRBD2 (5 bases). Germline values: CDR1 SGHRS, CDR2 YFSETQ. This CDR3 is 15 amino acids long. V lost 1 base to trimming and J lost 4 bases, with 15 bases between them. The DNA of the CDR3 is TGCGCCAGCAGCTTGAATCGGGCTGGCGGGTACGAGCAGTACTTC. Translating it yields CASSLNRAGGYEQYF.

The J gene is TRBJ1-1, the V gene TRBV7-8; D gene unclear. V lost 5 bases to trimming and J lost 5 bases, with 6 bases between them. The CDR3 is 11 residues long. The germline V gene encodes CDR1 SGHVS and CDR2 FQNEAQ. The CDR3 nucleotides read TGTGCCAGCAGCGTCAGGACTGAAGCTTTCTTT. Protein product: CASSVRTEAFF. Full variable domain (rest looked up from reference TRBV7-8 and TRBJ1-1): GAGVSQSPRYKVAKRGQDVALRCDPISGHVSLFWYQQALGQGPEFLTYFQNEAQLDKSGLPSDRFFAERPEGSVSTLKIQRTQQEDSAVYLCASSVRTEAFFGQGTRLTVV.

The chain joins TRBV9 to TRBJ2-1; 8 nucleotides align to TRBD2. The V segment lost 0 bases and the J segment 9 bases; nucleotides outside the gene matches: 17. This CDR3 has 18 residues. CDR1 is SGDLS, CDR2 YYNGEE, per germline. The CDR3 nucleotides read TGTGCCAGCAGCGTAGCTTTAAGGGGCAGCGGGAGTGGAGGTGAGCAGTTCTTC. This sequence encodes CASSVALRGSGSGGEQFF. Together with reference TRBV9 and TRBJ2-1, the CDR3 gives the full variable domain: DSGVTQTPKHLITATGQRVTLRCSPRSGDLSVYWYQQSLDQGLQFLIQYYNGEERAKGNILERFSAQQFPDLHSELNLSSLELGDSALYFCASSVALRGSGSGGEQFFGPGTRLTVL.

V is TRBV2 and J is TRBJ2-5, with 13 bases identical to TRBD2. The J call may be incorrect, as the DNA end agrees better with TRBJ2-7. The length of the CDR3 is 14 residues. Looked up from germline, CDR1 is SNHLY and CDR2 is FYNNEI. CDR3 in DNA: TGTGCCAGCAGGGGGACTAGCGGGGACCACGAGCAGTACTTC. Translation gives CASRGTSGDHEQYF.

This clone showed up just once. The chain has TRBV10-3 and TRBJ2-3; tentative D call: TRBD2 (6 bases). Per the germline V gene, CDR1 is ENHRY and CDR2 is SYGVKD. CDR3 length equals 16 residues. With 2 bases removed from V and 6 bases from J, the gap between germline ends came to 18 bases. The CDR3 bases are TGTGCCATCAGTGAGGGATCCGGGACTCGCGGGGATACGCAGTATTTT. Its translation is CAISEGSGTRGDTQYF.

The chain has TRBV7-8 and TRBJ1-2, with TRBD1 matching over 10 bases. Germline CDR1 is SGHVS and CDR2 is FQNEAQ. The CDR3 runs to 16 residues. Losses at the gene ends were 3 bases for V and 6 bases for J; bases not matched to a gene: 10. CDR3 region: CASSFLTGTGDNGYTF. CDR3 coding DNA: TGTGCCAGCAGCTTCTTAACCGGGACAGGGGATAATGGCTACACCTTC. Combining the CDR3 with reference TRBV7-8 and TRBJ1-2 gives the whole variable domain GAGVSQSPRYKVAKRGQDVALRCDPISGHVSLFWYQQALGQGPEFLTYFQNEAQLDKSGLPSDRFFAERPEGSVSTLKIQRTQQEDSAVYLCASSFLTGTGDNGYTFGSGTRLTVV.

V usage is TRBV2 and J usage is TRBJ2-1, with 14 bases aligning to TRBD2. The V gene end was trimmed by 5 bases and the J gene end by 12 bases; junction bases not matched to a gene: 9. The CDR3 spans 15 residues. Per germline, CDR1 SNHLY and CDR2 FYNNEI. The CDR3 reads CASSSGTSGGRAQFF. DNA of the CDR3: TGTGCCAGCAGTTCAGGGACTAGCGGGGGTCGAGCGCAGTTCTTC.

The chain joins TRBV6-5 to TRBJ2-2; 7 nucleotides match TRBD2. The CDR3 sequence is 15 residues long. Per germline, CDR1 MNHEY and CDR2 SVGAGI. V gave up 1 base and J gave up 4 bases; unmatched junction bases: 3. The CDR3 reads CASSYWGGVTGELFF. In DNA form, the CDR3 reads TGTGCCAGCAGTTACTGGGGGGGGGTCACCGGGGAGCTGTTTTTT.

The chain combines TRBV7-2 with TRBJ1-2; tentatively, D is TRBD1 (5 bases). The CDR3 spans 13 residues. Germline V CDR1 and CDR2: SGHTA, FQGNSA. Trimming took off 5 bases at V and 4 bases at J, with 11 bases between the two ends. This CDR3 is CASSLGGTYGYTF. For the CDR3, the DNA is TGTGCCAGCAGCCTGGGGGGAACCTATGGCTACACCTTC. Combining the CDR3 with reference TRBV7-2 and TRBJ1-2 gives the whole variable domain GAGVSQSPSNKVTEKGKDVELRCDPISGHTALYWYRQSLGQGLEFLIYFQGNSAPDKSGLPSDRFSAERTGGSVSTLTIQRTQQEDSAVYLCASSLGGTYGYTFGSGTRLTVV.

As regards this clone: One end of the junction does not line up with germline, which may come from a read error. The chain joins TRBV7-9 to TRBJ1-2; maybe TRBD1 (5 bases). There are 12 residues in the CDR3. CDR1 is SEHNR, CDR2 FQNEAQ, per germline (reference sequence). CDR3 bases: TGTTCCAGCAGCCCCATGGGGGGTGGCTACACCTTC. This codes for CSSSPMGGGYTF.

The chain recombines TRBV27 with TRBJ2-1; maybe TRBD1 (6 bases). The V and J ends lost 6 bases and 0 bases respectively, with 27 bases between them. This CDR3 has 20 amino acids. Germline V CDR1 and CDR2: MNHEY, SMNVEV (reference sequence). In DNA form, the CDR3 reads TGTGCCAGCAGCCTATTTCCACCGGGACATTTCCTTAGCTCCTACAATGAGCAGTTCTTC. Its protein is CASSLFPPGHFLSSYNEQFF.

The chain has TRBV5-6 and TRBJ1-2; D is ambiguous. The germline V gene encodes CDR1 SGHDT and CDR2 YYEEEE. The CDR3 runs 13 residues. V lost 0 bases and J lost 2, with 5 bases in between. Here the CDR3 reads CASSLGANYGYTF. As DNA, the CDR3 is TGTGCCAGCAGCTTGGGAGCGAACTATGGCTACACCTTC.

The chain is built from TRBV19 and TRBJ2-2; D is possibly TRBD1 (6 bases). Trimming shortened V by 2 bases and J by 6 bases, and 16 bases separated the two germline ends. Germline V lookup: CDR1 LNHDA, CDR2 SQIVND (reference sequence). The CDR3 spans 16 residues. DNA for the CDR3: TGTGCCAGTAGTATATCCCAGGGGATGGAATCCGGGGAGCTGTTTTTT. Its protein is CASSISQGMESGELFF.

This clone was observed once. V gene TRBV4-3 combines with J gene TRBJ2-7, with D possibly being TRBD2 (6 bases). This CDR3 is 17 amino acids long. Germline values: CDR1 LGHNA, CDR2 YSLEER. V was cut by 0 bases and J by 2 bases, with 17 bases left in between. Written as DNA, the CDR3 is TGCGCCAGCAGCCAAGATTGGTCGGACCCGGGGGCCTACGAGCAGTACTTC. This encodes CASSQDWSDPGAYEQYF.

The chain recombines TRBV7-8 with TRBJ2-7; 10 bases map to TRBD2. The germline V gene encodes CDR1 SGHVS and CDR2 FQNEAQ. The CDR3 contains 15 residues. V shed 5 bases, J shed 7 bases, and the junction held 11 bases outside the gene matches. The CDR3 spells CASSPGWGLAWEQYF. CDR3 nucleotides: TGTGCCAGCAGCCCAGGCTGGGGACTAGCGTGGGAGCAGTACTTC. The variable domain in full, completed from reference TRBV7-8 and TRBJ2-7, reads GAGVSQSPRYKVAKRGQDVALRCDPISGHVSLFWYQQALGQGPEFLTYFQNEAQLDKSGLPSDRFFAERPEGSVSTLKIQRTQQEDSAVYLCASSPGWGLAWEQYFGPGTRLTVT.

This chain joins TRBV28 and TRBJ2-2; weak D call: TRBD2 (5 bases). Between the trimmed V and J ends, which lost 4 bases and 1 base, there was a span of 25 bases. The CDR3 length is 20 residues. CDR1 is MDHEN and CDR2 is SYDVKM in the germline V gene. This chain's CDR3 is CASSSPLFSSRRLNTGELFF. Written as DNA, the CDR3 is TGTGCCAGCAGTTCCCCCCTTTTCTCTAGCAGACGCTTGAACACCGGGGAGCTGTTTTTT. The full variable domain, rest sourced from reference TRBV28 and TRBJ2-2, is DVKVTQSSRYLVKRTGEKVFLECVQDMDHENMFWYRQDPGLGLRLIYFSYDVKMKEKGDIPEGYSVSREKKERFSLILESASTNQTSMYLCASSSPLFSSRRLNTGELFFGEGSRLTVL.

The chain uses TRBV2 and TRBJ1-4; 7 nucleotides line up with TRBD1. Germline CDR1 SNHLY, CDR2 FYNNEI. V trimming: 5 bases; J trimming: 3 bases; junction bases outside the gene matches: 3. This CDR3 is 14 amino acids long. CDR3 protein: CASSPGTANEKLFF. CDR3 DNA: TGTGCCAGCAGTCCCGGGACAGCTAATGAAAAACTGTTTTTT. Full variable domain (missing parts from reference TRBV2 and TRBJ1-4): EPEVTQTPSHQVTQMGQEVILRCVPISNHLYFYWYRQILGQKVEFLVSFYNNEISEKSEIFDDQFSVERPDGSNFTLKIRSTKLEDSAMYFCASSPGTANEKLFFGSGTQLSVL.

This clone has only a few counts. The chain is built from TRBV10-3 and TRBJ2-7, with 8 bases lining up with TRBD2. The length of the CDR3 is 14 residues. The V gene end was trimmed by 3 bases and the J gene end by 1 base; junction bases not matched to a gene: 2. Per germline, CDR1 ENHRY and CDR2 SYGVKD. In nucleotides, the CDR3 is TGTGCCATCAGTGACCAGCGGGGGTCCTACGAGCAGTACTTC. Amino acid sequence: CAISDQRGSYEQYF.

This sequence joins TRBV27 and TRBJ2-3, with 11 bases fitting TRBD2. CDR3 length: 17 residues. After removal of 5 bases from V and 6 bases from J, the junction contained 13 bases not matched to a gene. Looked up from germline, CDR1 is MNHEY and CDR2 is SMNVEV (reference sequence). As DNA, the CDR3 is TGTGCCAGCAGTCCCCCGGGACTAGCGGCCGAGGGGGATACGCAGTATTTT. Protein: CASSPPGLAAEGDTQYF.

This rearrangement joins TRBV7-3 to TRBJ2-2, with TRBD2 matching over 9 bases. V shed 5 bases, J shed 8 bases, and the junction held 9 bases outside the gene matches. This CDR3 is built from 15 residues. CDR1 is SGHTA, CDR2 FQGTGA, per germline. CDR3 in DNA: TGTGCCAGCAGCACGGGACTAGCTGGCCCTGGGGAGCTGTTTTTT. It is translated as CASSTGLAGPGELFF. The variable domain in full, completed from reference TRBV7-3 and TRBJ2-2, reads GAGVSQTPSNKVTEKGKYVELRCDPISGHTALYWYRQSLGQGPEFLIYFQGTGAADDSGLPNDRFFAVRPEGSVSTLKIQRTERGDSAVYLCASSTGLAGPGELFFGEGSRLTVL.

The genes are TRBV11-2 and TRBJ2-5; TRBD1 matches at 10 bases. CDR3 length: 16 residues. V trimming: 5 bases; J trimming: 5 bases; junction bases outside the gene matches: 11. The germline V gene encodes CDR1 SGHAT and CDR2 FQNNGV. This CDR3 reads CASSKGTGVDGETQYF. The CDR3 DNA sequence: TGTGCCAGCAGCAAAGGGACAGGGGTCGATGGGGAGACCCAGTACTTC. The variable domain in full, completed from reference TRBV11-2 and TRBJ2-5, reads EAGVAQSPRYKIIEKRQSVAFWCNPISGHATLYWYQQILGQGPKLLIQFQNNGVVDDSQLPKDRFSAERLKGVDSTLKIQPAKLEDSAVYLCASSKGTGVDGETQYFGPGTRLLVL.

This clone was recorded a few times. The CDR3 DNA sequence: TGTGCCAGCAGCTTACAGGGTGGGAACACTGAAGCTTTCTTT. Translated: CASSLQGGNTEAFF. The chain couples TRBV7-3 to TRBJ1-1; tentative D call: TRBD1 (5 bases). Germline CDR1 reads SGHTA; CDR2 reads FQGTGA. This CDR3 spans 14 amino acids. Trimming removed 2 bases at V and 1 base at J, with 8 bases between.

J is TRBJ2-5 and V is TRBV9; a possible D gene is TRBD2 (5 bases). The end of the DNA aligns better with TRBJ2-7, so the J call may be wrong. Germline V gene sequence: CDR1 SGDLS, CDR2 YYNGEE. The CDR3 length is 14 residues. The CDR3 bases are TGTGCCAGCAGCCATGGACTCACAGAATACGAGCAGTACTTC. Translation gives CASSHGLTEYEQYF.

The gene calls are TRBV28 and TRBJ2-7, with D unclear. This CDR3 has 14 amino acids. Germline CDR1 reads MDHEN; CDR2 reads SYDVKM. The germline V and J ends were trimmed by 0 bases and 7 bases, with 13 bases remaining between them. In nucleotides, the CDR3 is TGTGCCAGCAGTTTATGGACACCCCCTGGAGAGCAGTACTTC. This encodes CASSLWTPPGEQYF.

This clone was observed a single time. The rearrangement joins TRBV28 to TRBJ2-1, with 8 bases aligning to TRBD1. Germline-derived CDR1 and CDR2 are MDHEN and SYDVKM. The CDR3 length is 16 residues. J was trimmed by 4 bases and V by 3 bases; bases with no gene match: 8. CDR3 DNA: TGTGCCAGCAGTTTTATGAAACAGGGGGATTACAATGAGCAGTTCTTC. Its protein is CASSFMKQGDYNEQFF. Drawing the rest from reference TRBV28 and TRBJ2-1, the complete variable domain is DVKVTQSSRYLVKRTGEKVFLECVQDMDHENMFWYRQDPGLGLRLIYFSYDVKMKEKGDIPEGYSVSREKKERFSLILESASTNQTSMYLCASSFMKQGDYNEQFFGPGTRLTVL.

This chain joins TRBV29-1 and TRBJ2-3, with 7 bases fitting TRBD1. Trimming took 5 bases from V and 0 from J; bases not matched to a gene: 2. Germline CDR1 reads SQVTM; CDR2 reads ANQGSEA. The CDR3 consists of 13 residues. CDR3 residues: CSVLGQSTDTQYF. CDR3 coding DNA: TGCAGCGTTCTGGGACAGAGCACAGATACGCAGTATTTT.

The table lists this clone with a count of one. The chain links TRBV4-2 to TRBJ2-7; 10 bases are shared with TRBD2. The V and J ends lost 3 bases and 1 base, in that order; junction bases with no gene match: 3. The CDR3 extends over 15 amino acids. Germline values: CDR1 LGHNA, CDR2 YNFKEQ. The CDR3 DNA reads TGTGCCAGCAGCCACAGGACTAGCGGTTCCTACGAGCAGTACTTC. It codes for CASSHRTSGSYEQYF.